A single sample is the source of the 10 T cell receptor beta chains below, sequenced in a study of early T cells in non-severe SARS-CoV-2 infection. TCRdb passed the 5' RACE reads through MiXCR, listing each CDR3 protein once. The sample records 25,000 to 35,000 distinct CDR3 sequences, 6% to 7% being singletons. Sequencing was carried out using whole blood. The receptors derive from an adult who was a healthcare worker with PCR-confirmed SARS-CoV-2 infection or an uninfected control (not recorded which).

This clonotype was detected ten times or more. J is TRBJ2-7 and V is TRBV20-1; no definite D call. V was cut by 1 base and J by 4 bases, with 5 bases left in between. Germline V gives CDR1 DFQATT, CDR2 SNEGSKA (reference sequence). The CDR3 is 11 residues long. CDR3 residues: CSARGQYEQYF. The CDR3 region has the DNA TGCAGTGCTAGAGGACAATACGAGCAGTACTTC.

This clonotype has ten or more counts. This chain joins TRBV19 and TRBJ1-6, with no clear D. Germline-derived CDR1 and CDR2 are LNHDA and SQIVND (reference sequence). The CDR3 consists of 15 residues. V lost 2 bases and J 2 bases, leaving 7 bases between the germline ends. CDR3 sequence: CASSISRAYNSPLHF. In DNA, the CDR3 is TGTGCCAGTAGTATATCGCGAGCCTATAATTCACCCCTCCACTTT.

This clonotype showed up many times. The CDR3 spells CASSSGSGGNTIYF. The DNA of the CDR3 is TGTGCCAGCAGTTCTGGGTCAGGGGGAAACACCATATATTTT. This sequence joins TRBV12-3 or TRBV12-4 and TRBJ1-3, with D possibly matching TRBD1 (5 bases). V lost 4 bases and J lost 4, with 11 bases in between. The CDR3 consists of 14 residues.

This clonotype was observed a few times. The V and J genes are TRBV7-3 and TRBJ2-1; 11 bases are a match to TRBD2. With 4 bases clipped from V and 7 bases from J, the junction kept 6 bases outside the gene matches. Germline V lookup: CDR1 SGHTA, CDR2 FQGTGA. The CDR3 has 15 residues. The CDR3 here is CASSSQTSGANEQFF. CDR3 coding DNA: TGTGCCAGCAGCTCTCAGACTAGCGGGGCAAATGAGCAGTTCTTC.

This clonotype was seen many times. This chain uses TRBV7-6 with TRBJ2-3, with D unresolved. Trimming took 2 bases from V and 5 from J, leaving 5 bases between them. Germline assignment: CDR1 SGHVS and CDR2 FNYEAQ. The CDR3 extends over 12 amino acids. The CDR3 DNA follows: TGTGCCAGCAGCTTATCAAAAGATACGCAGTATTTT. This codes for CASSLSKDTQYF.

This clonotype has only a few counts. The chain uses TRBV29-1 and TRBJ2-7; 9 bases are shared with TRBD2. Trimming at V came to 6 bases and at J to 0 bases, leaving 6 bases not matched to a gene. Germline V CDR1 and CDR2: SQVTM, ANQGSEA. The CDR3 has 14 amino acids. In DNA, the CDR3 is TGCAGCGTGATCGGCGGGAGGGACTCCTACGAGCAGTACTTC. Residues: CSVIGGRDSYEQYF.

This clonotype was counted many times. The CDR3 nucleotides read TGTGCTAGTGGTTTGGTTAGTAACACTGAAGCTTTCTTT. This gives the protein CASGLVSNTEAFF. J is TRBJ1-1 and V is TRBV12-5; D unclear. V was clipped by 0 bases and J by 2 bases, with 4 bases between them. CDR3 size: 13 residues. Germline loops: CDR1 LGHNT, CDR2 FRNRAP.

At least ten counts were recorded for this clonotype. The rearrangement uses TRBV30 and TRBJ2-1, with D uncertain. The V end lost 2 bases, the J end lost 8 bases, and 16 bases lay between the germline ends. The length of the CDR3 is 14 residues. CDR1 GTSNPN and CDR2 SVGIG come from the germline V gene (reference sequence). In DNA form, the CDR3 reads TGTGCCTGGAGTACGAAAACCTGGGAATATGAGCAGTTCTTC. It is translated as CAWSTKTWEYEQFF.

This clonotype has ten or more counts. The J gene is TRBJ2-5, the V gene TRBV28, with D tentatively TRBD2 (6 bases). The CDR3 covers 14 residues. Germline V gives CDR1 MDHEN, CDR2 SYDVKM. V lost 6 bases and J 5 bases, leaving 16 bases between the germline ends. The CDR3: CASSVGGKGETQYF. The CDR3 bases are TGTGCCAGCAGCGTCGGAGGGAAGGGGGAGACCCAGTACTTC.

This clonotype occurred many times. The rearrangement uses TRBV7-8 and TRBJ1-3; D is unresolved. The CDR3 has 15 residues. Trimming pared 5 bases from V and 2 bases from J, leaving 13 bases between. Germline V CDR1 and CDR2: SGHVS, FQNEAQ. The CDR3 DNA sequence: TGTGCCAGCAGCCTCCGGGAGGGTACTGGAAACACCATATATTTT. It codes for CASSLREGTGNTIYF.